This TCR beta chain was sequenced for a study of cytomegalovirus exposure and HLA in healthy donors (TCRdb year 2017). With regard to the full study: In an earlier analysis of 550 to 750 of the donors, 250 to 350 Gb of sequence data and approximately 100 million unique TCR beta sequences from roughly 200 million T cells were reported. Among approximately 370 genotyped donors of the cohort, an average of around 250,000 unique TCR beta nucleotide sequences was sequenced per donor, of which 15% to 20% were non-productive. To predict cytomegalovirus infection status, the study brought together high-throughput TCR immunosequencing, statistical association of individual TCRs with disease status, and machine learning. The study used immunosequencing to profile the T cell repertoires of 600 to 850 subjects and linked those repertoires to cytomegalovirus serostatus. Every discovery cohort repertoire had been produced on one sequencing platform. Donor age, sex, ethnicity and CMV serostatus were compiled alongside the repertoire data. Class I and class II HLA loci were covered by the typing at four-digit resolution. In a later genetic analysis, genome-wide SNP genotypes for about 55% of the 666 donors were used, and that subset was treated as a discovery cohort. The number of donors typed differed by locus, with about 629-630 for A, B, C, DRB1 and DQB1, roughly 550 for DQA1, some 570 for DPA1, and under 490 for DPB1. In a later analysis, previously published TCR beta repertoires from hundreds of donors were re-analyzed and high-resolution HLA genotyping was added so that TCR occurrence patterns could be studied. An early release that covered several hundred HLA-typed donors contained about 290 gigabases of sequencing data and about 93 million unique TCR sequences. An earlier analysis of 587 of the donors applied high-throughput TCR beta sequencing to assess whether each TCR beta V gene segment acted as functional or pseudogenic. In the later analysis, no new phenotypic data were used to find candidate immune exposures; instead, reliance was placed on TCR beta sequences and their occurrence across donors. Of the roughly 400 genotyped donors, about 80% fell in the genetic ancestry cluster associated with self-reported Caucasian donors. The study aimed to test whether signatures of past pathogen exposure could be identified by cataloging public T cell receptors. Because of strong linkage in the cohort, roughly 5 DR-DQ haplotypes were treated as single units for association and clustering. In addition to the first cohort of 500 to 850 subjects, a separate validation cohort of under 150 different subjects was used. Here is what the overall study found, with its caveats: Some IMGT-functional V segments, including TRBV6-2 and TRBV6-3, could not be told apart with the 87-base-pair reads, so those segments were excluded. A further reported finding was that TCR beta sequences accurately predicted the HLA-A and HLA-B alleles for most subjects in the first cohort. The only immune exposure information available for the cohort was CMV serostatus. Only TCR beta chains were sequenced in this cohort, and the absence of alpha or paired-chain data limited detectable features. Correlated functional status among segregating V segments might reflect linkage disequilibrium, but an unknown experimental factor could not be ruled out. In an earlier analysis of some 500 of the donors, most TCR beta V segments appeared in productive rearrangements about 87% or about 30% of the time, broadly matching IMGT annotations. Over 15 rarely observed V segments, including chromosome 9 orphons, were excluded from the earlier analysis of about 600 of the donors because counts were too low. Because HLA typing was unavailable for some donors at each locus, only the typed subset was used in association tests. Compared with the approximately 700-donor mean, donors in an Asian-associated ancestry cluster had fewer N-insertions in productive TCRs, according to a later genetic analysis. Roughly uniform sequencing depth across donors was assumed in presence/absence analyses, although this assumption may not hold. Specific HLA alleles were associated with 18,000 or so TCR beta sequences at a false discovery rate of 0.05 in a later analysis. In a later analysis, TCR association rates were found to vary across HLA loci, with the most associated TCRs seen for DRB1 alleles and the fewest for HLA-C alleles. In both the original and validation cohorts, the classifier was reported to diagnose cytomegalovirus status with high specificity and sensitivity. Compared with equally common non-associated chains, HLA-associated TCR beta chains in a later analysis were more clonally expanded and had lower generation probabilities. While some public TCRs were present in many individuals, most TCR sequences turned up only very rarely across donors. Strong co-occurrence of HLA alleles, especially DR and DQ, made assigning TCR associations to individual alleles difficult. The study gave a list of around 170 TCR beta chains associated with cytomegalovirus. Several of the top co-occurrence clusters appeared to be linked to parvovirus B19, influenza, CMV and Epstein-Barr virus, according to a later analysis. An association between a missense DCLRE1C variant and V-gene and J-gene trimming of TCR beta chains was found in a later genetic analysis and replicated in an independent cohort. A few of the identified cytomegalovirus-associated TCR beta chains were confirmed in vitro to be specific for cytomegalovirus antigens. Most CMV-associated TCR beta chains appeared to be HLA-restricted in a later analysis, and the HLA associations seemed to be driven largely by CMV exposure. The sequencing pipeline was judged likely to have produced a cluster of highly shared sequence variants as a technical artifact. The authors suggested that the approach could potentially be extended to other disease states and immunological phenotypes.

On this clone itself: The specificity of this receptor is unknown. No base qualities exist here, and no much larger clone lies one base off it.

Receptor amplification or capture employed the immunoSEQ multiplex PCR assay. For the multiplex PCR, a mixture combining 60 forward primers for TCR Vbeta segments and 13 reverse primers for TCR Jbeta segments was used. A multiplex PCR assay on genomic DNA amplified the CDR3 region of rearranged TCR beta genes. Amplified TCR beta libraries were sequenced as 87-base-pair reads on the Illumina HiSeq System. In the source study's methods: A later analysis tallied around 80 million unique TCR beta chains across the 666 repertoires, and about 10 million of those chains were shared by two or more donors. To remove PCR and sequencing errors, raw reads were error-corrected and collapsed into unique sequences using a nearest-neighbor algorithm that merged closely related sequences. V, D and J gene segments were assigned by aligning CDR3 sequences to IMGT reference sequences. For a sequence to be retained, a match of at least six nucleotides was required to both a V gene segment and a J gene segment. A rearrangement was called productive if the CDR3 had no stop codons and remained in frame with V and J, and every other rearrangement was called non-productive. CDR3 was defined by IMGT convention, running from the second conserved V-encoded cysteine to the conserved J-encoded phenylalanine. The earlier analysis of about 570 of the donors excluded any sequence lacking an unambiguous match to a single V gene segment. An earlier analysis of a few hundred of the donors classified V segments as functional when productive rearrangements were above 56.7% and as segregating when the standard deviation between donors was above 5%. A statistical classification framework was built to diagnose cytomegalovirus status from the catalog of TCR beta chain sequences. V and J gene assignment, in a later analysis, came from comparing TCR nucleotide sequences with IMGT/GENE-DB human TR gene sequences. Using the TCRdist pipeline, a later analysis assigned CDR3 sequences along with most-parsimonious VDJ recombination scenarios. In a later analysis, each TCR beta chain was defined by its CDR3 amino acid sequence together with its V-gene family, and reads without a unique V-gene family were excluded. In a later analysis, several hundred highly shared, low-generation-probability nucleotide sequences were removed to address suspected cross-contamination and a sequencing artifact. A later analysis calculated a clonal expansion index for each public chain from normalized within-repertoire ranks of inferred template counts. A later analysis computed generation probabilities with a VDJ recombination model fitted to out-of-frame rearrangements, and checked the results against IGoR. In a later analysis, hypergeometric tests were used to score TCR-TCR, TCR-HLA and TCR-CMV co-occurrence, with a repertoire-size bias correction applied to TCR pairs. A later analysis estimated false discovery rates by permuting HLA or CMV assignments 20 times. In a later analysis, co-occurring TCRs were grouped using DBSCAN, and TCRdist sequence similarity was added for clustering within HLA-allele-positive subsets. Repertoires with fewer than 30,000 or more than 120,000 public chains, plus five repertoires with anomalous nucleotide sharing, were excluded from co-occurrence clustering. This is the immuneACCESS table as TCRdb keeps it, with only in-frame sequences that have V and J called. A part of the clones is gone; compared with another copy, unresolved V genes explain less than half, and the rest is unexplained. The V and J calls and the clone size are those of that table, but D and trimming were determined from the DNA. This sample has about 110,000 clones in its table, and about 76% of those were observed once. The top ten constitute roughly 6% of the sample.

The cohort comprised some 700 healthy bone marrow donors. All cohort members were sampled while nominally healthy, although unrecorded immune exposures were likely present. The donor tested CMV seropositive, placing the donor among the roughly 270 seropositive members of the cohort. Each donor provided a peripheral blood sample, and peripheral blood mononuclear cells were used for TCR beta sequencing. Genomic DNA extraction from the blood cell samples was performed with the Qiagen DNeasy Blood Extraction Kit. Including cysteine and phenylalanine, the CDR3 has 16 amino acids. The read is trimmed to its CDR3 DNA, 48 bases read in frame from base 1. Taken from the germline V gene (reference sequence), the CDR1 and CDR2 loops are SEHNR and FQNEAQ. V lost 5 bases and J lost 0 bases, and the count of bases not matched to a germline gene is 8.

Specimen: PBMCs. This clonotype was obtained from a woman in her fifties or sixties in good health and CMV-seropositive. The chain employs TRBV7-9 and TRBJ2-3; 7 bases in the junction line up with TRBD2. The CDR3: CASSDLSGPSTDTQYF. In nucleotides, the sequence is TGTGCCAGCAGCGACCTTAGCGGGCCTAGCACAGATACGCAGTATTTT.